These T cell receptor beta chains were read from a single sample in a study of T cell responses to AZD1222 COVID-19 vaccine. Repertoires were generated with immunoSEQ multiplex PCR, while TCRdb's copy carries only in-frame clones and drops some. The table lists some 150,000 clones, 75% to 95% of them singletons. This material consisted of peripheral blood, taken on day 0 of AZD1222 vaccination. These receptors all stem from an adult in good health. Both conserved end residues are part of each CDR3. Fields, in order: V gene, D gene, J gene, clone size, CDR3 DNA, CDR3 protein. A D gene is named only where the DNA matches it firmly. Only part of the rows carry a size: once, few, many, or a class if the clone is expanded.

>TRBV19|TRBD1|TRBJ2-1|once
TGTGCCAGTAGTTCCCCAGGGACAGGAAACAATGAGCAGTTCTTC
CASSSPGTGNNEQFF
>TRBV6-2/TRBV6-3|.|TRBJ1-1|.
TGTGCCAGCAGTTACTGGGTAAACACTGAAGCTTTCTTT
CASSYWVNTEAFF
>TRBV27|.|TRBJ1-2|.
TGTGCCAGCAGTTTCTCGACGGGGGGTAACTATGGCTACACCTTC
CASSFSTGGNYGYTF
>TRBV6-5|.|TRBJ2-2|few
TGTGCCAGCAGTTCCTTGGCGGTAGGGTTGAGTGGGGAGCTGTTTTTT
CASSSLAVGLSGELFF
>TRBV29-1|TRBD1|TRBJ1-5|.
TGCAGCGCCGCACAGGGGAATCAGCCCCAGCATTTT
CSAAQGNQPQHF
>TRBV18|.|TRBJ2-2|.
TGTGCCAGCTCACCACCGAGCGGGAACACCGGGGAGCTGTTTTTT
CASSPPSGNTGELFF
>TRBV3-1/TRBV3-2|TRBD1|TRBJ1-2|.
TGTGCCAGCACCTCCTGGACAGGGCTGGGTGGCTACACCTTC
CASTSWTGLGGYTF
>TRBV7-2|.|TRBJ1-2|.
TGTGCCAGCAGTAATCGGGCCGACAGCCAAGTTCCCTATGGCTACACCTTC
CASSNRADSQVPYGYTF
>TRBV6-5|.|TRBJ1-6|.
TGTGCCAGCAGTCAGAGGGGGGAGAATTCACCCCTCCACTTT
CASSQRGENSPLHF
>TRBV28|.|TRBJ1-5|.
TGTGCCAGCAGGCTTGGGGGGGGGAGCAATCAGCCCCAGCATTTT
CASRLGGGSNQPQHF
>TRBV5-1|.|TRBJ1-2|.
TGCGCCAGCAGCTTGACGCAAGGATATGGCTACACCTTC
CASSLTQGYGYTF
>TRBV27|.|TRBJ1-1|.
TGTGCCAGCAGGACCTCTCCATCCCTTCCACGTGAAGCTTTCTTT
CASRTSPSLPREAFF
>TRBV30|.|TRBJ1-5|.
TGTGCCTGGGGGTACGGACTGGGACTTAATCAGCCCCAGCATTTT
CAWGYGLGLNQPQHF
>TRBV7-9|TRBD1|TRBJ2-1|.
TGTGCCAGCAGCTTATACCCGGGACAGGGGGACAATGAGCAGTTCTTC
CASSLYPGQGDNEQFF
>TRBV2|.|TRBJ2-3|.
TGTGCCAGGAGGAAGGACTACCGAAACACAGATACGCAGTATTTT
CARRKDYRNTDTQYF
>TRBV5-4|TRBD2|TRBJ2-4|.
TGTGCCAGCAGTCCGGGACTAGCGGGAGGGAGTGGAAAAAACATTCAGTACTTC
CASSPGLAGGSGKNIQYF
>TRBV7-8|TRBD1|TRBJ1-4|.
TGTGCCAGCAGCTTAGTTTGGGACAGAACCTACGGGAAACTGTTTTTT
CASSLVWDRTYGKLFF
>TRBV6-2/TRBV6-3|TRBD1|TRBJ2-7|once
TGTGCCAGCAGTTACGACCCAGGGGGATCCTACGAGCAGTACTTC
CASSYDPGGSYEQYF
>TRBV5-1|TRBD2|TRBJ2-7|.
TGCGCCAGCAGAGGACTAGCGGCCTCCTACGAGCAGTACTTC
CASRGLAASYEQYF
>TRBV7-9|.|TRBJ1-4|.
TGTGCCAGCAGCTTCGCCGGGAGACCGAGTAATGAAAAACTGTTTTTT
CASSFAGRPSNEKLFF
>TRBV5-4|TRBD2|TRBJ2-1|once
TGTGCCAGCAGCTCGAATAGCGGGAAGTCCTACAATGAGCAGTTCTTC
CASSSNSGKSYNEQFF
>TRBV4-3|.|TRBJ2-7|.
TGCGCCAGCAGCCAAGCGGGCGGGTCCTACGAGCAGTACTTC
CASSQAGGSYEQYF
>TRBV5-4|TRBD1|TRBJ2-7|.
TGTGCCAGCAGCACCCGGACAGGGGGTAGCTACGAGCAGTACTTC
CASSTRTGGSYEQYF
>TRBV5-1|.|TRBJ2-3|.
TGCGCCAGCAGCTTGGCGACCATTAGCACAGATACGCAGTATTTT
CASSLATISTDTQYF
>TRBV27|.|TRBJ2-7|.
TGTGCCAGCAGTTTCCCCGCGACTGAGACCTACGAGCAGTACTTC
CASSFPATETYEQYF
>TRBV10-3|TRBD2|TRBJ2-5|.
TGTGCCATCAGCCCGGGACTAGCGGGAGTTGAGTCCCAGTACTTC
CAISPGLAGVESQYF
>TRBV30|.|TRBJ1-6|.
TGTGCCTGGACTCCAGCCTATAATTCACCCCTCCACTTT
CAWTPAYNSPLHF
>TRBV6-5|TRBD1|TRBJ2-1|.
TGTGCCAGCAAGCAACAGGGGTTCTACAATGAGCAGTTCTTC
CASKQQGFYNEQFF
>TRBV4-1|.|TRBJ2-2|.
TGCGCCAGCAGCCAAGATAGACTGGGGCAGAGGGACGGGGAGCTGTTTTTT
CASSQDRLGQRDGELFF
>TRBV6-5|TRBD2|TRBJ2-2|.
TGTGCCAGCAGCGGGGGGGAAGCCGGGGAGCTGTTTTTT
CASSGGEAGELFF
>TRBV4-3|.|TRBJ1-5|.
TGCGCCAGCAGCCAAGAGGCAGGTAATCAGCCCCAGCATTTT
CASSQEAGNQPQHF
>TRBV12-5|.|TRBJ2-7|once
TGTGCTAGTGGTTTGTCATCACGGGGTGATTACGAGCAGTACTTC
CASGLSSRGDYEQYF
>TRBV18|TRBD1|TRBJ1-6|once
TGTGCCAGCTCACCTCGGACAGGGGGCAGTTCACCCCTCCACTTT
CASSPRTGGSSPLHF
>TRBV7-3|.|TRBJ1-1|.
TGTGCCAGCAGCTTAGGGCGGTACACTGAAGCTTTCTTT
CASSLGRYTEAFF
>TRBV5-1|.|TRBJ2-1|.
TGCGCCAGCAGCTTAGCTAGAAACAATGAGCAGTTCTTC
CASSLARNNEQFF
>TRBV7-9|TRBD1|TRBJ2-5|.
TGTGCCAGCAGCTCCGAAGACAGGGGCAGGCGGACCCAGTACTTC
CASSSEDRGRRTQYF
>TRBV18|.|TRBJ2-3|once
TGTGCCAGCTCACTAGCGAGAACAGATACGCAGTATTTT
CASSLARTDTQYF
>TRBV6-2/TRBV6-3|.|TRBJ1-5|.
TGTGCCAGCAGCGATGGCAGGGAAAGTCAGCCCCAGCATTTT
CASSDGRESQPQHF
>TRBV30|TRBD1|TRBJ1-2|once
TGTGCCTGGAATAGGGGGCTTATAGGCTACACCTTC
CAWNRGLIGYTF
>TRBV7-3|.|TRBJ1-6|.
TGTGCCAGCAGCTTAACGTTGGGCAATTCACCCCTCCACTTT
CASSLTLGNSPLHF
>TRBV27|TRBD1|TRBJ1-2|.
TGTGCCAGCAGTTTAACGGACAGGGGCGGCTACACCTTC
CASSLTDRGGYTF
>TRBV7-2|TRBD1|TRBJ1-4|.
TGTGCCAGCAGCGGGACTGGGACAGGGCATGAAAAACTGTTTTTT
CASSGTGTGHEKLFF
>TRBV11-2|.|TRBJ2-1|.
TGTGCCAGCAGCTTACTCAGGAACTCCTACAATGAGCAGTTCTTC
CASSLLRNSYNEQFF
>TRBV5-4|.|TRBJ2-5|.
TGTGCCAGCAGCTTCCCCGGCCAAGAGACCCAGTACTTC
CASSFPGQETQYF
>TRBV5-6|TRBD1|TRBJ1-1|.
TGTGCCAGCAGCTTGGGACAGGGGTACACTGAAGCTTTCTTT
CASSLGQGYTEAFF
>TRBV30|TRBD2|TRBJ2-1|.
TGTGCCTGGAGTGGGACTAGCGTCTATGAGCAGTTCTTC
CAWSGTSVYEQFF
>TRBV18|.|TRBJ2-1|.
TGTGCCAGCTCACCACCGGGGCATAGCAACACAGTGATTGGTGAGCAGTTCTTC
CASSPPGHSNTVIGEQFF
>TRBV11-2|.|TRBJ2-7|.
TGTGCCAGCAGCCCATCAACTTCAGGGAAGGCCCTCGAGCAGTACTTC
CASSPSTSGKALEQYF
>TRBV9|.|TRBJ1-1|.
TGTGCCAGCAGCGTTGGGCCCAGGCCCGATGAAGCTTTCTTT
CASSVGPRPDEAFF
>TRBV19|.|TRBJ2-3|.
TGTGCCAGTAGTAGGACTTCTAGCACAGATACGCAGTATTTT
CASSRTSSTDTQYF
>TRBV3-1/TRBV3-2|.|TRBJ2-5|.
TGTGCCAGCAGCCAAGAGCTTACCCAGTACTTC
CASSQELTQYF
>TRBV6-5|TRBD2|TRBJ2-3|.
TGTGCCAGCAGTTCCCTAGCGGGGACCACAGATACGCAGTATTTT
CASSSLAGTTDTQYF